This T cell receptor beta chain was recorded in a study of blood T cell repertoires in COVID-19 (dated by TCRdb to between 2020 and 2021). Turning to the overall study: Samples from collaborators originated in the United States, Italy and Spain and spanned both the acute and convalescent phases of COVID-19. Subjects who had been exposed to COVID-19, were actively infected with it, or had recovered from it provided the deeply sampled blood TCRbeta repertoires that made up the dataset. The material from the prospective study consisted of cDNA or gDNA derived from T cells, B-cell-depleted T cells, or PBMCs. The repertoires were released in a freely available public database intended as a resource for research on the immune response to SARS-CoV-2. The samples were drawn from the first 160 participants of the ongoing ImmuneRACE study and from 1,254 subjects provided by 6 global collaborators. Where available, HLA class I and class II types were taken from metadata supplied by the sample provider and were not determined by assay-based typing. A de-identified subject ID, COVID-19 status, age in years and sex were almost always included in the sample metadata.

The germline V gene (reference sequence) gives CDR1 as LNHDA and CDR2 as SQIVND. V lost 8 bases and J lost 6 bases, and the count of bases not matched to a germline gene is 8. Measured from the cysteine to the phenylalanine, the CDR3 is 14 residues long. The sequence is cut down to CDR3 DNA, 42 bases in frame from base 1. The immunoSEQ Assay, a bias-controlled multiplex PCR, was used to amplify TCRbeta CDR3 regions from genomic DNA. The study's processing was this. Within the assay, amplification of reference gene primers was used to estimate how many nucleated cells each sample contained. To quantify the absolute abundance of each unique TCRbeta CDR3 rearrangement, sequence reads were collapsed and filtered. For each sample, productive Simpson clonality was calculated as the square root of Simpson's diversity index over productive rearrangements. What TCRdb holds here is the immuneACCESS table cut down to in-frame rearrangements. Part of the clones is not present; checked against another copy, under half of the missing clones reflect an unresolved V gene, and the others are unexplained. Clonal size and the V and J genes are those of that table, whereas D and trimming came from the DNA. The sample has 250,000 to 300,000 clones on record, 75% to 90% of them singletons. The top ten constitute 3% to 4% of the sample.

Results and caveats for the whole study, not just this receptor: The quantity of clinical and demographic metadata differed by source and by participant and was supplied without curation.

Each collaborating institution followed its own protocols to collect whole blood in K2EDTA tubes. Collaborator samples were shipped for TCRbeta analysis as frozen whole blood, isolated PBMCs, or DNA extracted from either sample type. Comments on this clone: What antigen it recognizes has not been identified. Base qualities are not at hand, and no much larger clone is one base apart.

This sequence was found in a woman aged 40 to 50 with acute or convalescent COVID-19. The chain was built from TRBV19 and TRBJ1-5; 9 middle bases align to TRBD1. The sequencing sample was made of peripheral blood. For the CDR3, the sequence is CASLDRGEIQPQHF. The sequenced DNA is TGTGCCAGTTTAGACAGGGGGGAAATTCAGCCCCAGCATTTT.